This TCR beta chain was captured by sequencing in a study of T cell responses to AZD1222 COVID-19 vaccine. Deletions cut 6 bases from V and 3 bases from J, with 11 bases between. Germline V gives CDR1 SNHLY, CDR2 FYNNEI. This CDR3 has 13 amino acids. Generated by immunoSEQ multiplex PCR, the TCRdb table keeps only in-frame clones and is missing some. The sample shows fewer than 250,000 clones, approximately 94% of them seen only once. Source: peripheral blood, taken on day 0 of MenACWY control vaccination. This TCR derives from an adult in good health. The V call is TRBV2, the J call TRBJ1-1; D is perhaps TRBD1 (6 bases). DNA for the CDR3: TGTGCCAGCAGAGGGGGGGTCGACACTGAAGCTTTCTTT. Protein product: CASRGGVDTEAFF.